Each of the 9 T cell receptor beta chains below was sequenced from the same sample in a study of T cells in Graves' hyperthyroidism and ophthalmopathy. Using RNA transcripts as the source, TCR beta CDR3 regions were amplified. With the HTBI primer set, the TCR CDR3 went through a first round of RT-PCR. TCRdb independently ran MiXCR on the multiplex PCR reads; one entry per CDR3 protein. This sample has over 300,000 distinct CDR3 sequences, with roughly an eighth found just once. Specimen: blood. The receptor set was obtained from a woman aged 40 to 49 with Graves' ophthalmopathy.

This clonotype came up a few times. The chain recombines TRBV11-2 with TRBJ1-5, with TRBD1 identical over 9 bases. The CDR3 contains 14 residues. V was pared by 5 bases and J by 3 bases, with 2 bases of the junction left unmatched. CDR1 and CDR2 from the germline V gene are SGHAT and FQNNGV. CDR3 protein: CASSRDRANQPQHF. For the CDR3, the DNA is TGTGCCAGCAGCCGGGACAGGGCCAATCAGCCCCAGCATTTT.

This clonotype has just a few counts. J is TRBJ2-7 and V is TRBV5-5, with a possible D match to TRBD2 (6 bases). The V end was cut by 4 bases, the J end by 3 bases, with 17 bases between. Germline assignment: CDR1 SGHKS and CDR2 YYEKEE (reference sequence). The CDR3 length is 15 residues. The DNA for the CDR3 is TGTGCCAGCAGCGAACGGAGTAGCGGTTACTACGAGCAGTACTTC. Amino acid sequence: CASSERSSGYYEQYF.

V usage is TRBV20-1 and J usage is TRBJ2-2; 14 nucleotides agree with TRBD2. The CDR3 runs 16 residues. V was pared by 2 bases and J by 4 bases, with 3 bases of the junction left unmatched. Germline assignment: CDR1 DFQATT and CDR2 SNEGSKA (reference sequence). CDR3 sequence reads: CSARPGLAGATGELFF. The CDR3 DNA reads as TGCAGTGCTAGACCGGGACTAGCGGGAGCCACCGGGGAGCTGTTTTTT.

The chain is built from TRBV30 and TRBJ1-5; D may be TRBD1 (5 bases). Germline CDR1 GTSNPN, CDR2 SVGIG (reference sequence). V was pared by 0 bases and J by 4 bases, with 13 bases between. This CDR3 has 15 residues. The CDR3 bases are TGTGCCTGGAGTGTCTTAGGGGTTCAGAATCAGCCCCAGCATTTT. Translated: CAWSVLGVQNQPQHF.

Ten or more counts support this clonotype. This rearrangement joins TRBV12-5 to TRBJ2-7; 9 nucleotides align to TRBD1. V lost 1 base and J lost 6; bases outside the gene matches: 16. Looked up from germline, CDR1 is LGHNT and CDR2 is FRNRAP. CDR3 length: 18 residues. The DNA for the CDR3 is TGTGCTAGTGGTTTGGGCCGGGACAGGGTCGTCGGTTCTTGCGAGCAGTACTTC. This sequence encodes CASGLGRDRVVGSCEQYF.

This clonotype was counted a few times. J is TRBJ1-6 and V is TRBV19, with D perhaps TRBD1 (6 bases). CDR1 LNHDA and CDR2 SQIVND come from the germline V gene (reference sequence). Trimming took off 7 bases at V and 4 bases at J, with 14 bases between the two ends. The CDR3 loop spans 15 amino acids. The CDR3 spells CASKGGAGYNSPLHF. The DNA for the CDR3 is TGTGCCAGTAAAGGGGGGGCTGGGTATAATTCACCCCTCCACTTT.

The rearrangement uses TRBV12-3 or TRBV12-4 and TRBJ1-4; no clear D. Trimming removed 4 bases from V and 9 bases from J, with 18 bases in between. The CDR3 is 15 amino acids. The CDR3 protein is CASSSGIALVKKLFF. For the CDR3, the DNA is TGTGCCAGCAGTTCGGGGATTGCCCTTGTGAAAAAACTGTTTTTT.

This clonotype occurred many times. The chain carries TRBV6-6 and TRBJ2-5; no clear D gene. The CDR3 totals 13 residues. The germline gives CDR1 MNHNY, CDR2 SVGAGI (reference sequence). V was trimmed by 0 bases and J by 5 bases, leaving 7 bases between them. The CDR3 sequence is CASSYSSLETQYF. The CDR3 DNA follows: TGTGCCAGCAGTTACTCAAGCCTGGAGACCCAGTACTTC.

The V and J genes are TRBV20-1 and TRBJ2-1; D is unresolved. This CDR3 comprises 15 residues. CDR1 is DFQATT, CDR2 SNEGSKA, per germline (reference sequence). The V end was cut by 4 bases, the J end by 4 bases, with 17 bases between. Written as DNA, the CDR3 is TGCAGTGCTAAACAAAATTCCGGGCCTTACAATGAGCAGTTCTTC. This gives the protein CSAKQNSGPYNEQFF.